The 16 T cell receptor beta chains below come from one sample, sequenced in a study of OX40 agonist ivuxolimab in advanced cancers. Using immunoSEQ multiplex PCR, the repertoire was profiled, and TCRdb retains in-frame clones only, with some absent. The sample lists 11,000 to 15,000 clones, about 86% occurring once. The sample here was CD4+ or CD8+ T cells sorted from blood, taken in a trial of the OX40 agonist ivuxolimab. These receptors were obtained from an adult with an advanced solid tumor such as melanoma, head and neck, liver or kidney cancer.

The J gene is TRBJ1-2, the V gene TRBV4-1, with a tentative D call TRBD1 (5 bases). Deletions cut 0 bases from V and 4 bases from J, with 9 bases between. This CDR3 has 14 residues. The germline V gene encodes CDR1 MGHRA and CDR2 YSYEKL. The CDR3 loop is CASSQDTGRYGYTF. DNA for the CDR3: TGCGCCAGCAGCCAAGATACGGGGCGCTATGGCTACACCTTC.

This clone was observed once. The rearrangement joins TRBV2 to TRBJ2-5; D may correspond to TRBD1 or TRBD2 (6 bases each). Trimming took off 5 bases at V and 11 bases at J, with 15 bases between the two ends. CDR1 and CDR2 (germline): SNHLY, FYNNEI. This CDR3 is built from 12 residues. CDR3 residues: CASSYSEGVQYF. The CDR3, as DNA: TGTGCCAGCAGTTATTCGGAGGGGGTGCAGTACTTC.

The V call is TRBV2, the J call TRBJ2-5; either TRBD1 or TRBD2 may fit D (5 bases each). V gave up 4 bases and J gave up 9 bases, with 15 bases separating them. The CDR3 covers 13 residues. CDR1 is SNHLY, CDR2 FYNNEI, per germline. The DNA for the CDR3 is TGTGCCAGCAGTGTCCAGACAAGGGGACCCCAGTACTTC. It specifies CASSVQTRGPQYF.

V usage is TRBV12-5 and J usage is TRBJ2-2, with D possibly matching TRBD2 (5 bases). Germline-derived CDR1 and CDR2 are LGHNT and FRNRAP. The length of the CDR3 is 15 residues. Trimming took 2 bases from V and 2 from J, leaving 9 bases between them. The CDR3 DNA reads TGTGCTAGTGGTTTGTGGGGAGTCAACACCGGGGAGCTGTTTTTT. Translating gives CASGLWGVNTGELFF.

This clone was seen a single time. The chain carries TRBV18 and TRBJ2-7, with D hard to call. The length of the CDR3 is 15 residues. Germline CDR1 KGHSH, CDR2 LQKENI. V lost 2 bases and J lost 3, with 14 bases in between. CDR3 protein: CASSPNKGTFYEQYF. The CDR3, as DNA: TGTGCCAGCTCACCAAATAAGGGCACCTTCTACGAGCAGTACTTC.

The chain is built from TRBV2 and TRBJ1-2; the D gene is possibly TRBD1 (5 bases). This CDR3 spans 14 amino acids. Trimming took off 3 bases at V and 8 bases at J, with 16 bases between the two ends. Germline CDR1 reads SNHLY; CDR2 reads FYNNEI. In DNA form, the CDR3 reads TGTGCCAGCAGTGAGGCCGAGAGGGGTCGCGGCTACACCTTC. Translation: CASSEAERGRGYTF. Combining the CDR3 with reference TRBV2 and TRBJ1-2 gives the whole variable domain EPEVTQTPSHQVTQMGQEVILRCVPISNHLYFYWYRQILGQKVEFLVSFYNNEISEKSEIFDDQFSVERPDGSNFTLKIRSTKLEDSAMYFCASSEAERGRGYTFGSGTRLTVV.

Here the CDR3 reads CASSLGQNSYEQYF. The CDR3 nucleotides are TGTGCCAGCAGCTTGGGGCAGAACTCCTACGAGCAGTACTTC. The chain combines TRBV5-5 with TRBJ2-7; D not certain. Germline CDR1 reads SGHKS; CDR2 reads YYEKEE (reference sequence). V lost 0 bases and J 0 bases, leaving 7 bases between the germline ends. The CDR3 spans 14 residues.

The rearrangement links TRBV9 to TRBJ2-7, with 8 nucleotides matching TRBD2. Germline lookup yields CDR1 SGDLS and CDR2 YYNGEE. The CDR3 is 17 residues long. After removal of 0 bases from V and 3 bases from J, the junction contained 11 bases not matched to a gene. The chain's CDR3 is CASSVEQRGRVYYEQYF. In DNA, the CDR3 is TGTGCCAGCAGCGTAGAACAGCGGGGGCGCGTTTACTACGAGCAGTACTTC. Supplemented by reference TRBV9 and TRBJ2-7, the full variable domain reads DSGVTQTPKHLITATGQRVTLRCSPRSGDLSVYWYQQSLDQGLQFLIQYYNGEERAKGNILERFSAQQFPDLHSELNLSSLELGDSALYFCASSVEQRGRVYYEQYFGPGTRLTVT.

This rearrangement joins TRBV6-1 to TRBJ2-3; 8 bases map to TRBD1. CDR3 length equals 17 residues. J lost 0 bases, V lost 0 bases, and 5 bases had no gene match. CDR1 and CDR2 (germline): MNHNS, SASEGT. CDR3 residues: CASSEASGGTSTDTQYF. CDR3 nucleotides: TGTGCCAGCAGTGAAGCGTCAGGGGGCACGAGCACAGATACGCAGTATTTT.

The chain recombines TRBV5-4 with TRBJ2-1; perhaps TRBD1 as D (6 bases). Trimming removed 0 bases at V and 0 bases at J, with 10 bases between. The germline CDR1 and CDR2 sequences are SGHNT and YYREEE (reference sequence). The CDR3 covers 16 residues. The CDR3 protein is CASSLDGRGSYNEQFF. The CDR3 DNA follows: TGTGCCAGCAGCTTGGATGGCAGGGGCTCCTACAATGAGCAGTTCTTC.

CDR3 DNA: TGTGCGGAGGGGACCACGGTTGGGGAAAAACTGTTTTTT. It yields the protein CAEGTTVGEKLFF. The chain uses TRBV30 and TRBJ1-4; tentative D call: TRBD1 (5 bases). The CDR3 runs to 13 residues. From germline, CDR1 is GTSNPN and CDR2 SVGIG (reference sequence). The full variable domain, completed using reference TRBV30 and TRBJ1-4, is SQTIHQWPATLVQPVGSPLSLECTVEGTSNPNLYWYRQAAGRGLQLLFYSVGIGQISSEVPQNLSASRPQDRQFILSSKKLLLSDSGFYLCAEGTTVGEKLFFGSGTQLSVL.

This rearrangement joins TRBV25-1 to TRBJ2-3; the match to TRBD1 covers 7 bases. J lost 4 bases, V lost 7 bases, and 5 bases had no gene match. The germline V gene has CDR1 MGHDK and CDR2 SYGVNS. The CDR3 length is 13 residues. CDR3 bases: TGTGCCAGCAAACAGGGGAGCGCAGATACGCAGTATTTT. Translating it yields CASKQGSADTQYF.

This clone is deemed medium-sized (0.01 to 0.1%). The chain has TRBV19 and TRBJ1-3; no clear D gene. Germline V gives CDR1 LNHDA, CDR2 SQIVND (reference sequence). CDR3 length: 15 amino acids. The V gene lost 6 bases and the J gene lost 0 bases, with 12 bases spanning the gap. CDR3 in DNA: TGTGCCAGTAGCCCGGTTTCGAACTCTGGAAACACCATATATTTT. It codes for CASSPVSNSGNTIYF.

This chain connects TRBV4-1 to TRBJ1-5; D is possibly TRBD1 (6 bases). In germline, CDR1 is MGHRA, CDR2 YSYEKL. V was clipped by 6 bases and J by 2 bases, with 11 bases between them. This CDR3 region has 14 residues. This CDR3 is CASSPGAGNQPQHF. The DNA of the CDR3 is TGCGCCAGCAGTCCAGGGGCGGGCAATCAGCCCCAGCATTTT.

The rearrangement links TRBV7-9 to TRBJ1-4; D gene unclear. The length of the CDR3 is 15 residues. V lost 1 base to trimming and J lost 3 bases, with 9 bases between them. Germline lookup yields CDR1 SEHNR and CDR2 FQNEAQ (reference sequence). CDR3 protein: CASSLVGRANEKLFF. The DNA for the CDR3 is TGTGCCAGCAGCTTAGTCGGACGTGCTAATGAAAAACTGTTTTTT.

In nucleotides, the CDR3 is TGCAGTGCTAGTGGTGGGTCCGAGCAGTACTTC. Protein product: CSASGGSEQYF. V is TRBV20-1 and J is TRBJ2-7; D gene ambiguous. Germline V gene sequence: CDR1 DFQATT, CDR2 SNEGSKA (reference sequence). The length of the CDR3 is 11 residues. Trimming pared 3 bases from V and 6 bases from J, leaving 9 bases between.